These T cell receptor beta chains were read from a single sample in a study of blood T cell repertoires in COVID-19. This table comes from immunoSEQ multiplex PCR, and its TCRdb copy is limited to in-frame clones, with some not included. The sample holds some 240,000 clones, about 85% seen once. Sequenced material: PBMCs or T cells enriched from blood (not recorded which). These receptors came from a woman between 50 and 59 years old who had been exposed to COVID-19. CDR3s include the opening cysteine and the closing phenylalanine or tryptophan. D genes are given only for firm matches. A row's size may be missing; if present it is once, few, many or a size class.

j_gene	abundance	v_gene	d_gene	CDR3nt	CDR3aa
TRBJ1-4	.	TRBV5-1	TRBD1	TGCGCCAGCAGCTTAGGGTCTGGGACAGGTGGCGAAAAACTGTTTTTT	CASSLGSGTGGEKLFF
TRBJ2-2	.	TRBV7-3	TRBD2	TGTGCCAGCAGCTTAAAGAGGGCGGGGGACACCGGGGAGCTGTTTTTT	CASSLKRAGDTGELFF
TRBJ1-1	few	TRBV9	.	TGTGCCAGCAGCCCAGGGTGGGTACGGACTGAAGCTTTCTTT	CASSPGWVRTEAFF
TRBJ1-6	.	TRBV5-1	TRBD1	TGCGCCAGCAGCTCCAGAATACAGGGGGGCTCCTATAATTCACCCCTCCACTTT	CASSSRIQGGSYNSPLHF
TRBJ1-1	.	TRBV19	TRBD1	TGTGCCAGTGGACCGGGACAGGGAGGAACTGAAGCTTTCTTT	CASGPGQGGTEAFF
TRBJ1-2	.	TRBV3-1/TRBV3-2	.	TGTGCCAGCAGCCGCGGGGAGGGAGACTATGGCTACACCTTC	CASSRGEGDYGYTF
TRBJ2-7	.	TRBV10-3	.	TGTGCCATCAGTGAGTCCGGTTACGAGCAGTACTTC	CAISESGYEQYF
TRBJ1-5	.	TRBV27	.	TGTGCCAGCAGTTTAATTGCAGGGAATCAGCCCCAGCATTTT	CASSLIAGNQPQHF
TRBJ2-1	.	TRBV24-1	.	TGTGCCACCAGTGATTTGAATGGGCATGAGCAGTTCTTC	CATSDLNGHEQFF
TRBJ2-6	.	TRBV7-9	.	TGTGCCAGCAGCCCCAATTTAGTTCTGGGGGCCAACGTCCTGACTTTC	CASSPNLVLGANVLTF
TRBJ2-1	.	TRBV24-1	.	TGTGCCACCAGTCGGACGGGGGGCGAGTACAATGAGCAGTTCTTC	CATSRTGGEYNEQFF
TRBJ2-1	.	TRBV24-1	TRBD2	TGTGCCACCAGTGACGCGAAGTCTAGCGGGGTCTACAATGAGCAGTTCTTC	CATSDAKSSGVYNEQFF
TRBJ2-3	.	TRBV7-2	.	TGTGCCAGCAGCCCACAGACAGTCAGCACAGATACGCAGTATTTT	CASSPQTVSTDTQYF
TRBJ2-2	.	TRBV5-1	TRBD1	TGCGCCAGCAGCTTGGGTGGACAGGGGGCCACCGGGGAGCTGTTTTTT	CASSLGGQGATGELFF
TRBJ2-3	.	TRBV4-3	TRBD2	TGCGCCAGCAGCCTCCTCACTCCGGGACTATCGGATACGCAGTATTTT	CASSLLTPGLSDTQYF
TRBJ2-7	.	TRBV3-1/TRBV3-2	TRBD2	TGTGCCAGCAGCCAAGGACTAGCGGGGCGGGAGCAGTACTTC	CASSQGLAGREQYF
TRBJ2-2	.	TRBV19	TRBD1	TGTGCCAGTCTCCGGACAGGCTTATCCCCGAACACCGGGGAGCTGTTTTTT	CASLRTGLSPNTGELFF
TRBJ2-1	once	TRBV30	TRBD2	TGTGCCTGGAGCCCCCCCCGTTATGGGACTAGCGGGGGGGCTGGCGACGCGGGTGAGCAGTTCTTC	CAWSPPRYGTSGGAGDAGEQFF
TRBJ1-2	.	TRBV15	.	TGTGCCACCAGCAGAGAGGCAGGTTCTGGCTACACCTTC	CATSREAGSGYTF
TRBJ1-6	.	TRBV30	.	TGTGCCTGGGGGGACGGGGGAACCCTCCACTTT	CAWGDGGTLHF
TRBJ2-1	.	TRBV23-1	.	TGCGCCAGTCTCAATGAGCAGTTCTTC	CASLNEQFF
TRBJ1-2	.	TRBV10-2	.	TGCGCCAGCAGTGAGACAGGATGGGCGAACTATGGCTACACCTTC	CASSETGWANYGYTF
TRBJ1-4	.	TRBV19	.	TGTGCCAGTAGCCACTTCGCTGTGGAGGGTGAAAAACTGTTTTTT	CASSHFAVEGEKLFF
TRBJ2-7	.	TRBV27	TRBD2	TGTGCCAGCAGTAAACGGACTAGCGGGGCGTTCTCCTACGAGCAGTACTTC	CASSKRTSGAFSYEQYF
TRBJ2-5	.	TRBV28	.	TGTGCCAGCATGGGGGCCGGGCTGGCCCAGTACTTC	CASMGAGLAQYF
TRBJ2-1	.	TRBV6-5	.	TGTGCCAGCAGCCCGACATTGAGCTCCTACAATGAGCAGTTCTTC	CASSPTLSSYNEQFF
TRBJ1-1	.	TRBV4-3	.	TGCGCCAGCAGCCAAGTTGAGGGGGACACTGAAGCTTTCTTT	CASSQVEGDTEAFF
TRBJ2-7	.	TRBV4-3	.	TGCGCCAGCAGCCAAGCCGCCAGGGACTACGAGCAGTACTTC	CASSQAARDYEQYF
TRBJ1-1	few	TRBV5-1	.	TGCGCCAGCAGCTTAGGGGGGAACACTGAAGCTTTCTTT	CASSLGGNTEAFF
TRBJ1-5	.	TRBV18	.	TGTGCCAGCTCATCAGTTGGAGGCAATCAGCCCCAGCATTTT	CASSSVGGNQPQHF
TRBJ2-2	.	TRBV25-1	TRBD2	TGTGCCAGCCGAGCGGGGGGCAACACCGGGGAGCTGTTTTTT	CASRAGGNTGELFF
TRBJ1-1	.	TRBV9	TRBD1	TGTGCCAGCAGCGTAGGGGGACAGATGAACACTGAAGCTTTCTTT	CASSVGGQMNTEAFF
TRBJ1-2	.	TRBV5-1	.	TGCGCCAGCAGCTCCAGGACAGATAACTATGGCTACACCTTC	CASSSRTDNYGYTF
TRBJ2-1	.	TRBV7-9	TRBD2	TGTGCCAGCAGCTCACCGGGACTAGGGCTAGACAATGAGCAGTTCTTC	CASSSPGLGLDNEQFF
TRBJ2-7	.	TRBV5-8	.	TGTGCCAGCAGCTTGCTGTTGGACACCGCCTACGAGCAGTACTTC	CASSLLLDTAYEQYF
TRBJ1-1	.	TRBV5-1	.	TGCGCCAGCAGCTGGGGGGGTCGGAACACTGAAGCTTTCTTT	CASSWGGRNTEAFF
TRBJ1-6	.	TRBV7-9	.	TGTGCCAGCAGCTTAGCGTCAGGGATTGGAAATTCACCCCTCCACTTT	CASSLASGIGNSPLHF
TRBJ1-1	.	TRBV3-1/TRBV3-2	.	TGTGCCAGCAGCCAAGATCCGAGGGAGGCTTTCTTT	CASSQDPREAFF
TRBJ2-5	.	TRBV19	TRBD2	TGTGCCAGTAGAGCAGCTAGCGGGGGCGAGACCCAGTACTTC	CASRAASGGETQYF